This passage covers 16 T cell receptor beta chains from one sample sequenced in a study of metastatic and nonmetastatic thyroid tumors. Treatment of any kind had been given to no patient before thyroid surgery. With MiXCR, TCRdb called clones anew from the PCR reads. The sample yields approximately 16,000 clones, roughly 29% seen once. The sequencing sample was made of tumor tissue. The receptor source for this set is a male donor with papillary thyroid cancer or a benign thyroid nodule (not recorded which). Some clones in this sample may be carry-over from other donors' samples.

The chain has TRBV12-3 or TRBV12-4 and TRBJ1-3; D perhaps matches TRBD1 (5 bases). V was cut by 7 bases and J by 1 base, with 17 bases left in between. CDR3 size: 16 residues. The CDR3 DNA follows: TGTGCCAGCAACCGTGGGGGGATTGGGTCTGGAAACACCATATATTTT. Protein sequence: CASNRGGIGSGNTIYF.

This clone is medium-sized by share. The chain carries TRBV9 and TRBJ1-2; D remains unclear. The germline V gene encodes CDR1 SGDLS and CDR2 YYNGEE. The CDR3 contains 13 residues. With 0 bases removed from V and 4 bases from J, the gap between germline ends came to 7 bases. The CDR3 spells CASSVDGTYGYTF. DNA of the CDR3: TGTGCCAGCAGCGTAGATGGTACCTATGGCTACACCTTC.

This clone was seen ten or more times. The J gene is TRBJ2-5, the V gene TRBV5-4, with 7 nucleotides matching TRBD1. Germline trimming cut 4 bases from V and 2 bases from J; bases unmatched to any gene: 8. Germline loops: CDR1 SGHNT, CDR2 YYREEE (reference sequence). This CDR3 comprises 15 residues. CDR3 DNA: TGTGCCAGCAGCAACCGGGACAGAATTCAAGAGACCCAGTACTTC. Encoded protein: CASSNRDRIQETQYF.

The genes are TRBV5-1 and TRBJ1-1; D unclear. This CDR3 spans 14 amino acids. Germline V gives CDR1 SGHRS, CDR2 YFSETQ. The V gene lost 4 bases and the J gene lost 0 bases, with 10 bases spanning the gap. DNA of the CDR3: TGCGCCAGCAGCCCACGGACCATGAACACTGAAGCTTTCTTT. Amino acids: CASSPRTMNTEAFF.

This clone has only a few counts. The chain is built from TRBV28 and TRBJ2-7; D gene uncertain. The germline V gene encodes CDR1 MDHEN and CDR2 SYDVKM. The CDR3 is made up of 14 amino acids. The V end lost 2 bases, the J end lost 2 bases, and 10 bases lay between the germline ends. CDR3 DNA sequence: TGTGCCAGCAGTTTACAACAAGTACCCTACGAGCAGTACTTC. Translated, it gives CASSLQQVPYEQYF.

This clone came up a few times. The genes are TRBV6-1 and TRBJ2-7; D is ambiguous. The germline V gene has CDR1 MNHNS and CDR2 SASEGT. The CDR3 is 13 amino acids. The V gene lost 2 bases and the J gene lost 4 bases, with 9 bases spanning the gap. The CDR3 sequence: CASSERSHYEQYF. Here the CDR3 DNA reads TGTGCCAGCAGTGAAAGATCCCATTACGAGCAGTACTTC.

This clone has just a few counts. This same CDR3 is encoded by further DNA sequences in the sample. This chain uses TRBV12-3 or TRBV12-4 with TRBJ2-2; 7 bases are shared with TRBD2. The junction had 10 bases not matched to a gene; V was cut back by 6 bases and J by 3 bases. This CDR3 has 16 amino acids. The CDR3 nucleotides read TGTGCCAGCAGCCCAGCGGGGTCTGGGGACACCGGGGAGCTGTTTTTT. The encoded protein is CASSPAGSGDTGELFF.

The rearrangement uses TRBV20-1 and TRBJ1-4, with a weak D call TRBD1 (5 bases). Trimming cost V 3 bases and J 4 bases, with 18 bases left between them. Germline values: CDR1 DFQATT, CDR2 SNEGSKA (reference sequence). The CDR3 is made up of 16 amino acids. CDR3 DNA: TGCAGTGCTAGTCGGGGGTCACCGGGTGGTAATGAAAAACTGTTTTTT. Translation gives CSASRGSPGGNEKLFF.

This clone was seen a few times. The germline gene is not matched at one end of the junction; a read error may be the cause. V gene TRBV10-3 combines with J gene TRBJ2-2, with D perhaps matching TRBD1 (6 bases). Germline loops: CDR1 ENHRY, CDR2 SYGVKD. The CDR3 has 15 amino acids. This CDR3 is CATEPWGPNTVELFF. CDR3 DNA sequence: TGTGCCACCGAACCGTGGGGGCCGAACACCGTGGAGCTGTTTTTT.

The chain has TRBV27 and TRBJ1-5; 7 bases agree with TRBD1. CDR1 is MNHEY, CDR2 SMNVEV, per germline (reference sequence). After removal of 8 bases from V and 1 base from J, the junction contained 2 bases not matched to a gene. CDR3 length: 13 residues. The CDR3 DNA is TGTGCCAGCGCGGGACAGAGCAATCAGCCCCAGCATTTT. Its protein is CASAGQSNQPQHF.

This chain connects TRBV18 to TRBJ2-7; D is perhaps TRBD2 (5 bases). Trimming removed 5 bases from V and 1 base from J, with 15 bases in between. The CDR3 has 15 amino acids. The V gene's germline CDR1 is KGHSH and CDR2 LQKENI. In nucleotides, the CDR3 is TGTGCCAGCTCAAAAAATAGCGTGGGGTCCTACGAGCAGTACTTC. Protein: CASSKNSVGSYEQYF.

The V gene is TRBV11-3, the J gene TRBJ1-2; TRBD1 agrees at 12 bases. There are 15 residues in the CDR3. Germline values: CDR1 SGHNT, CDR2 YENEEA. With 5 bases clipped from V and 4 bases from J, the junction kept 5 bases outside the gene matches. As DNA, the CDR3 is TGTGCCAGCAGCCCCGGGACAGGGGGCGGCTATGGCTACACCTTC. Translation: CASSPGTGGGYGYTF. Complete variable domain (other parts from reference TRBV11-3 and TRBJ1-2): EAGVVQSPRYKIIEKKQPVAFWCNPISGHNTLYWYLQNLGQGPELLIRYENEEAVDDSQLPKDRFSAERLKGVDSTLKIQPAELGDSAVYLCASSPGTGGGYGYTFGSGTRLTVV.

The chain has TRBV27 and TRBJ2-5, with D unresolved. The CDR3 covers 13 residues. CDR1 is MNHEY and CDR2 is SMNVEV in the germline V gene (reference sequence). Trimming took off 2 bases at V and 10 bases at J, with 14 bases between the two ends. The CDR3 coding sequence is TGTGCCAGCAGTTTAGAAAGGGAAGAGTACCAGTACTTC. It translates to CASSLEREEYQYF.

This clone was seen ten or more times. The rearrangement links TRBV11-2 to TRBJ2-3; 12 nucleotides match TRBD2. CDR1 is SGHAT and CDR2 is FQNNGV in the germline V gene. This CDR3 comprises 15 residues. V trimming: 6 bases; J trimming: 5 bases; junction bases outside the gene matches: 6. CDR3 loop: CASSRTSGVGDTQYF. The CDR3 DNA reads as TGTGCCAGCAGTAGGACTAGCGGGGTTGGAGATACGCAGTATTTT.

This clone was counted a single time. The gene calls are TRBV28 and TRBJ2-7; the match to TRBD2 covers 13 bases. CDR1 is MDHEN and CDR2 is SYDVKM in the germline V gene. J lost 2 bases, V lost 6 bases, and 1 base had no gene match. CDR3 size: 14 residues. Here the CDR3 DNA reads TGTGCCAGCAGAGGACTAGCGGGAGCCTACGAGCAGTACTTC. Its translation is CASRGLAGAYEQYF.

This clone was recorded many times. Here the CDR3 reads CASSPDSAASSTDTQYF. In DNA, the CDR3 is TGTGCCAGCAGTCCGGACTCCGCGGCTTCTAGCACAGATACGCAGTATTTT. The J gene is TRBJ2-3, the V gene TRBV14; tentatively, D is TRBD2 (5 bases). The ends were cut back, 6 bases at V and 0 bases at J, with 19 bases in the middle. From germline, CDR1 is SGHDN and CDR2 FVKESK. CDR3 length: 17 residues.